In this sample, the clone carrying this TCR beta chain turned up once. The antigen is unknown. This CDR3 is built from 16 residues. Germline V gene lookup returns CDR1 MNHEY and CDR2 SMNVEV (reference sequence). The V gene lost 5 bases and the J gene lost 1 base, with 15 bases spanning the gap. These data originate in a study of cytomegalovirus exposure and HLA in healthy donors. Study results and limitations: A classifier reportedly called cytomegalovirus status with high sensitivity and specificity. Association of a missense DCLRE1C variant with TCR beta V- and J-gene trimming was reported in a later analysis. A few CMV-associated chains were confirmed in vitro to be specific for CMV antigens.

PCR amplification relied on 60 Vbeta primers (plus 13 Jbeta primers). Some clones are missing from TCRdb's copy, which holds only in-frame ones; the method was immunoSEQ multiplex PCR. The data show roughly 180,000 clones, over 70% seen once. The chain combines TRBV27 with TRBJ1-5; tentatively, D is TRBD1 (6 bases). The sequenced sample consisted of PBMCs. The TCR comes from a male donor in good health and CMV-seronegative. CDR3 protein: CASSHDTGLSNQPQHF. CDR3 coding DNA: TGTGCCAGCAGTCACGACACAGGGCTAAGCAATCAGCCCCAGCATTTT.